Listed below are T cell receptor beta chains from one sample, sequenced in a study of T-cell reconstitution after alpha-beta-depleted transplantation in children. TCRdb re-analysed the PCR reads in MiXCR, keeping a single row per CDR3 protein. Of roughly 500,000 distinct CDR3 sequences in the sample, approximately 30% were seen once. The specimen comprised PBMCs from the stem cell graft donor, sampled from the stem cell graft. These receptors came from a human donor who donated a stem cell graft to a child with aplastic anemia. The CDR3 runs from the conserved cysteine through the conserved F or W. D genes are given only for firm matches. Clone size is not always given. Where it is, it says once, few, many or a class for expanded clones.

D,size,J,V,DNA,CDR3
TRBD2,.,TRBJ2-1,TRBV29-1,TGCAGCGCCACAGTCCCCCACGCGGGACTAGCGGGTTTTAATGAGCAGTTCTTC,CSATVPHAGLAGFNEQFF
.,.,TRBJ1-1,TRBV12-3/TRBV12-4,TGTGCCAGCAGTACAGACGGGACATACACTGAAGCTTTCTTT,CASSTDGTYTEAFF
TRBD2,.,TRBJ2-7,TRBV18,TGTGCCAGCTCCCGGGAGGTCTACGAGCAGTACTTC,CASSREVYEQYF
.,.,TRBJ2-5,TRBV10-3,TGTGCCATCAGTGGTTGGGAGGCAAAAGAGACCCAGTACTTC,CAISGWEAKETQYF
.,.,TRBJ1-3,TRBV20-1,.,CSARVGQGTYF
TRBD1,.,TRBJ2-7,TRBV7-2,TGTGCCAGCAGCTTAGTTTTGGTAGGGGGCCGGCAGTACTTC,CASSLVLVGGRQYF
.,.,TRBJ2-1,TRBV5-1,TGCGCCAGCAGCTTGGATCCAACACCCTACAATGAGCAGTTCTTC,CASSLDPTPYNEQFF
TRBD1,.,TRBJ1-4,TRBV14,TGTGCCAGCAGCCAAGACCCCGACAGGGTACAAGAAAAACTGTTTTTT,CASSQDPDRVQEKLFF
TRBD2,.,TRBJ2-1,TRBV30,TGTGCCTGGAGTTTTTACGGGAGGCCATACAATGAGCAGTTCTTC,CAWSFYGRPYNEQFF
TRBD1,.,TRBJ1-5,TRBV5-6,TGTGCCAGCAGCATCGGGGGACAGGGCCTGCGGTTCGCGTATTTT,CASSIGGQGLRFAYF
.,few,TRBJ2-2,TRBV12-3/TRBV12-4,TGTGCCAGCAGTTTAGGGCCGTACGGGGAGCTGTTTTTT,CASSLGPYGELFF
.,.,TRBJ2-2,TRBV30,TGTGCCTGGTATGCGCAGCGAAGCGGGGAGCTGTTTTTT,CAWYAQRSGELFF
.,.,TRBJ1-1,TRBV5-5,TGTGCCAGCAGCACGTCTTCTCGGGACACTGAAGCTTTCTTT,CASSTSSRDTEAFF
.,few,TRBJ1-5,TRBV7-8,TGTGCCAGCAGCTTAGACTCAGGGACTCAGCCCCAGCATTTT,CASSLDSGTQPQHF
.,few,TRBJ2-2,TRBV15,TGTGCCACCAGCAGAGGTGGGGCCTCGAACACCGGGGAGCTGTTTTTT,CATSRGGASNTGELFF
TRBD2,.,TRBJ2-1,TRBV20-1,TGCAGTGCCGAGGGACTAGCGGGCCTAAGCTCCTACAATGAGCAGTTCTTC,CSAEGLAGLSSYNEQFF
TRBD2,.,TRBJ2-1,TRBV19,TGTGCCAGCACCGCGGGAGGGTTATGGACTGAGCAGTTCTTC,CASTAGGLWTEQFF
.,few,TRBJ2-3,TRBV27,TGTGCCAGCACCCTCCAGGGGTCTAGCACAGATACGCAGTATTTT,CASTLQGSSTDTQYF
.,few,TRBJ2-7,TRBV11-2,TGTGCCAGCAGCTTGGTGGGTTGGGCAGGGGGGGGACCTGACGAGCAGTACTTC,CASSLVGWAGGGPDEQYF
.,.,TRBJ1-5,TRBV20-1,TGCAGTGCTAAAAGGGGTGAGCGCAATCAGCCCCAGCATTTT,CSAKRGERNQPQHF
.,once,TRBJ1-2,TRBV5-4,TGTGCCAGCAGCATGTCGGGGGGCGAGGGCTACACCTTC,CASSMSGGEGYTF
TRBD2,few,TRBJ2-1,TRBV6-1,TGTGCCTCGATTAGCCCTAGCGGGGTCCATGAGCAGTTCTTC,CASISPSGVHEQFF
TRBD1,few,TRBJ1-1,TRBV11-2,TGTGCCAGCACCCGGACAGGGGGCGCGAACACTGAAGCTTTCTTT,CASTRTGGANTEAFF
.,.,TRBJ1-2,TRBV6-4,TGTGCCAGCAGTCGGACGGGGCGCTATGACTACACCTTC,CASSRTGRYDYTF
.,few,TRBJ1-2,TRBV27,TGTGCCAGCAGTTTAAGGGGGGCTGGCTATGGCTACACCTTC,CASSLRGAGYGYTF
.,.,TRBJ1-4,TRBV7-9,TGTGCCAGCAGCCCCGACAGTTATAATGAAAAACTGTTTTTT,CASSPDSYNEKLFF
.,.,TRBJ2-7,TRBV15,TGTGCCACCAAGATCGGGTCGTCAGCTTACTACGAGCAGTACTTC,CATKIGSSAYYEQYF
TRBD2,once,TRBJ2-3,TRBV7-6,TGTGCCAGCAGCTTAGGGCTACCTTACACTAGCGGGAACACAGATACGCAGTATTTT,CASSLGLPYTSGNTDTQYF
TRBD1,many,TRBJ1-2,TRBV7-2,TGTGCCAGCAGCTTAGGACAGGGGGACTATGGCTACACCTTC,CASSLGQGDYGYTF
.,.,TRBJ1-6,TRBV7-2,TGTGCCAGCAGCTTAACGGAAGGGGGACTTACCCGGCCCCTCCACTTT,CASSLTEGGLTRPLHF
.,many,TRBJ1-1,TRBV5-1,TGCGCCAGCAGCTTATCTGGCGGGAACACTGAAGCTTTCTTT,CASSLSGGNTEAFF
.,.,TRBJ1-1,TRBV5-1,TGCGCCAGCAGCTTGGCCTATTGGGACACTGAAGCTTTCTTT,CASSLAYWDTEAFF
TRBD1,.,TRBJ1-6,TRBV20-1,TGCAGTGCTAGAGAAAGACAGGGGGCTTATAATTCACCCCTCCACTTT,CSARERQGAYNSPLHF
.,once,TRBJ2-5,TRBV13,TGTGCCAGCAGCTTAGGCCCGCAGGACCAAGAGACCCAGTACTTC,CASSLGPQDQETQYF
TRBD2,.,TRBJ2-3,TRBV5-5,TGTGCCAGCATCCTACTAGCGTCCGATACGCAGTATTTT,CASILLASDTQYF
.,.,TRBJ2-1,TRBV19,TGTGCCAGTACTACCGAAATGGGGTATGAGCAGTTCTTC,CASTTEMGYEQFF
.,.,TRBJ1-1,TRBV12-3/TRBV12-4,TGTGCCAGCAGTTTCTCTGCGTCAGCGAACACTGAAGCTTTCTTT,CASSFSASANTEAFF
.,.,TRBJ1-1,TRBV6-1,TGTGCCAGCAGTGGAGGACTGTCATACACTGAAGCTTTCTTT,CASSGGLSYTEAFF
.,.,TRBJ1-1,TRBV12-3/TRBV12-4,TGTGCCAGCAGTTTAGGCTATCCGGGTGAAGCTTTCTTT,CASSLGYPGEAFF
.,many,TRBJ1-3,TRBV5-1,TGCGCCAGCAGCTTGGGACGGACCTCTGGAAACACCATATATTTT,CASSLGRTSGNTIYF